This T cell receptor (beta chain) was retrieved from a study of blood T cell repertoires in COVID-19. Germline values: CDR1 SGHNT, CDR2 YYREEE (reference sequence). V was cut by 4 bases and J by 2 bases, with 15 bases left in between. The CDR3 length is 15 residues. Using immunoSEQ multiplex PCR, the repertoire was profiled, and TCRdb retains in-frame clones only, with some absent. The table shows about 260,000 clones, with about 90% occurring only once. This sequence originates from a woman in her seventies with COVID-19, enrolled during active disease. The sequenced material came from peripheral blood. The V gene is TRBV5-4, the J gene TRBJ1-2; D may be TRBD1 (6 bases). The CDR3 DNA follows: TGTGCCAGCAGCAATAAAGCAGGGGCCAACTATGGCTACACCTTC. Translating it yields CASSNKAGANYGYTF.